The rows below give T cell receptor beta chains drawn from one sample of a study of neurological immune-mediated disorders. Each CDR3 protein gets one entry after TCRdb re-called the 5' RACE reads with MiXCR. The table lists tens of thousands of distinct CDR3 sequences, about an eighth of them singletons. Sequenced: PBMCs. The receptors were gathered from a female donor with HTLV-1-associated myelopathy (HAM/TSP). Each CDR3 is given with its conserved first and last residue. Fields, in order: V gene, D gene, clone size, J gene, CDR3 DNA, CDR3 protein. The D gene is left open where the match is weak. Clone size appears in some rows only: once, few, many, or a class for an expanded clone.

TRBV18	NA	few	TRBJ2-5	TGTGCCAGCTCACCACGGCAGGAAGAGACCCAGTACTTC	CASSPRQEETQYF
TRBV11-2	NA	NA	TRBJ1-1	TGTGCCAGCAACCTACAGGGGAACACTGAAGCTTTCTTT	CASNLQGNTEAFF
TRBV4-1	TRBD2	many	TRBJ2-2	TGCGCCAGCAGCCAAGCTCTAGCGGGGGGGATGAACACCGGGGAGCTGTTTTTT	CASSQALAGGMNTGELFF
TRBV5-1	NA	many	TRBJ2-7	TGCGCCAGCAGCTTCACCGGACCCTACGAGCAGTACTTC	CASSFTGPYEQYF
TRBV20-1	NA	many	TRBJ2-7	TGCAGTGCTAGAGAGGACAGAGTCTCCTACGAGCAGTACTTC	CSAREDRVSYEQYF
TRBV4-1	TRBD2	many	TRBJ2-1	TGCGCCAGCAGCCTCGGGACTAGCGAGACCTGGGCCGTCGGTGAGCAGTTCTTC	CASSLGTSETWAVGEQFF
TRBV9	NA	many	TRBJ2-1	TGTGCCAGCAGCGTAGGAGGGGGGGCCTACAATGAGCAGTTCTTC	CASSVGGGAYNEQFF
TRBV10-3	TRBD2	many	TRBJ2-1	TGTGCCATCAGTGAGAGGTCTAGCGGAAACAATGAGCAGTTCTTC	CAISERSSGNNEQFF
TRBV10-3	NA	many	TRBJ2-1	TGTGCCATCAGTGAGTCATCAGGGGCCGGTAGTGAGCAGTTCTTC	CAISESSGAGSEQFF
TRBV3-1	NA	many	TRBJ1-1	TGTGCCAGCAGCCGCTGGGACACCCTGAACACTGAAGCTTTCTTT	CASSRWDTLNTEAFF
TRBV5-1	TRBD2	few	TRBJ2-1	TGCGCCAGCAGCACGACTAGCGGGGGGGGTGAGCAGTTCTTC	CASSTTSGGGEQFF
TRBV5-1	NA	many	TRBJ1-6	TGCGCCAGCAGCCCGGGCCAGGCCTATTCACCCCTCCACTTT	CASSPGQAYSPLHF
TRBV6-5	TRBD1	many	TRBJ2-6	TGTGCCAGCAGTCGGAACAGGGGTGGGAGCTCTGGGGCCAACGTCCTGACTTTC	CASSRNRGGSSGANVLTF
TRBV20-1	NA	NA	TRBJ2-7	TGCAGTGCTCCCACCCTGCTAGCCGGGACCTACGAGCAGTACTTC	CSAPTLLAGTYEQYF
TRBV28	TRBD2	many	TRBJ2-1	TGTGCCAGCAGGTCATTAGCGGGGGGGAGCTACAATGAGCAGTTCTTC	CASRSLAGGSYNEQFF
TRBV12-3/TRBV12-4	TRBD2	many	TRBJ2-1	TGTGCCAGCAGTTTGAGTAGCGGGGGGGCCTTTTATGAGCAGTTCTTC	CASSLSSGGAFYEQFF
TRBV4-1	TRBD1	many	TRBJ2-1	TGCGCCAGCAGCCAGGTCGGGACAGGGCTTTACAATGAGCAGTTCTTC	CASSQVGTGLYNEQFF
TRBV11-2	NA	many	TRBJ2-3	TGTGCCAGCAGCTTGACGGACTTTCCAGATACGCAGTATTTT	CASSLTDFPDTQYF
TRBV7-6	TRBD1	many	TRBJ1-2	TGTGCCAGCAGCTTAATGCCAGGGGGCGCACAAGGCTACACCTTC	CASSLMPGGAQGYTF
TRBV7-6	NA	many	TRBJ2-2	TGTGCCAGCAGCTCTTCGGTGAGAGGCGACACGCAAGCCGGGGAGCTGTTTTTT	CASSSSVRGDTQAGELFF
TRBV6-5	NA	many	TRBJ1-6	TGTGCCAGCAGTTACTCGACCCGTTCACCCCTCCACTTT	CASSYSTRSPLHF
TRBV20-1	NA	many	TRBJ1-5	TGCAGTGCTGGAGGACACAGCAATCAGCCCCAGCATTTT	CSAGGHSNQPQHF
TRBV7-9	NA	many	TRBJ2-5	TGTGCCGAATGGACGCAGGGGGAGACCCAGTACTTC	CAEWTQGETQYF
TRBV9	TRBD1	many	TRBJ1-4	TGTGCCAGCAGCCCTCGAGGGGACGGACAGGGTAACCTGTTTTTT	CASSPRGDGQGNLFF
TRBV5-1	NA	many	TRBJ2-7	TGCGCCAGCAGCTTGGACGAGGGGGACCCCTACGAGCAGTACTTC	CASSLDEGDPYEQYF
TRBV21-1	NA	NA	TRBJ2-3	TGTGCCAGCAGCAGTGAACGTTGGGTTTCCACAGATACGCAGTATTTT	CASSSERWVSTDTQYF
TRBV27	TRBD1	medium-sized	TRBJ2-1	TGTGCCAGCAGTGCCTCAGGGGGCCCCTACAATGAGCAGTTCTTC	CASSASGGPYNEQFF
TRBV28	NA	many	TRBJ2-2	TGTGCCAGCAGCCTCTATACCGGGGAGCTGTTTTTT	CASSLYTGELFF
TRBV5-1	NA	many	TRBJ2-5	TGCGCCAGCAGCTTGGGTCGCGCGAAAGAGACCCAGTACTTC	CASSLGRAKETQYF
TRBV11-2	NA	NA	TRBJ2-7	TGTGCCAGCAGCCCGGGGTTGATCGGCGAGCAGTACTTC	CASSPGLIGEQYF
TRBV6-6	NA	many	TRBJ2-2	TGTGCCAGCAGTAACCCCAGGGTCAGGGGCACCGGGGAGCTGTTTTTT	CASSNPRVRGTGELFF
TRBV20-1	NA	NA	TRBJ2-1	TGCAGTGCGGGCAGGGAACTTCACAATGAGCTGTTCTTC	CSAGRELHNELFF
TRBV6-5	NA	once	TRBJ2-7	TGTGCCAACAGTTGGACCGGGACCCATAGCTCCTACGAGCAGTACTTC	CANSWTGTHSSYEQYF
TRBV5-1	NA	NA	TRBJ2-7	TGCGCCAGCAGCTTGGCGCTGGTGATCGGGTATGATTACGAGCAGTACTTC	CASSLALVIGYDYEQYF
TRBV4-2	TRBD1	many	TRBJ1-3	TGTGCCAGCAGCCAGACAGGGACCCCCATCTCTGGAAACACCATATATTTT	CASSQTGTPISGNTIYF
TRBV20-1	NA	many	TRBJ2-3	TGCAGTGCTATTGGGCTAGCCCGCGGTACAGATACGCAGTATTTT	CSAIGLARGTDTQYF
TRBV28	NA	many	TRBJ1-3	TGTGCCGTCGTCAGCTGGCAAATCGAAGGAAACACCATATATTTT	CAVVSWQIEGNTIYF
TRBV7-9	TRBD1	NA	TRBJ2-2	TGTGCCAGCAGCTTCTCGGTGACAGGGCCCACCGGGGAGCTGTTTTTT	CASSFSVTGPTGELFF
TRBV9	TRBD1	few	TRBJ2-2	TGTGCCAGCAGCAGAGGGCCGGGACAGGTAGCCGGGGAGCTGTTTTTT	CASSRGPGQVAGELFF
TRBV28	NA	many	TRBJ2-4	TGTGCCACAACTGGGGGGACGTTCCAAAACATTCAGTACTTC	CATTGGTFQNIQYF
TRBV28	NA	few	TRBJ2-7	TGTGCCACCAGAACAATTAATTACGAGCAGTACTTC	CATRTINYEQYF